The T cell receptor (beta chain) under discussion was sequenced for a study of CD8+ T cells in alopecia areata. Notes on the study in general: Normal scalp showed lower clonality than lesional scalp, especially alopecia totalis/universalis. Although TCR sharing was seen in mice, sharing across patients was less clear, possibly for HLA-related reasons.

The V end was cut by 3 bases, the J end by 0 bases, with 10 bases between. The V gene's germline CDR1 is NNHDY and CDR2 SYVADS. The CDR3 extends over 15 amino acids. This clone was observed at least ten times. No antigen is known for it. At residue 12, the TCRdb protein and translated DNA are inconsistent; the protein given comes from the DNA. Genes and germline come from the mouse. The read ends 3 residues shy of where the CDR3 ends; the end is completed using the germline J gene. cDNA prepared by RNA extraction and subsequent reverse transcription served as the template for sequencing. Data came from immunoSEQ multiplex PCR; TCRdb stores just in-frame clones and leaves some out. Observed in the sample are some 110,000 clones, none of them singletons.

The sequenced sample was lesional skin. V usage is TRBV13-3 and J usage is TRBJ1-3; D gene uncertain. The clonotype comes from a C3H/HeJ mouse with alopecia areata. MHC haplotype of the strain: H2-k. The CDR3 protein is CASSGLQNSGNTLYF. The part of the CDR3 DNA that was read is TGTGCCAGCAGTGGGTTACAGAATTCTGGAAATACG.